A single sample gave rise to the 17 T cell receptor beta chains below, sequenced in a study of Graves' ophthalmopathy and Graves' hyperthyroidism. Beta-chain TCR CDR3 regions were amplified from RNA transcripts. Amplification began with first-round RT-PCR using HTBI primers, then second-round multiplex PCR was performed. TCRdb reprocessed the multiplex PCR reads with MiXCR, giving one entry per CDR3 protein. The repertoire has around 590,000 distinct CDR3 sequences, 35% to 45% of them found once; the top ten carry over 3.5%. The sample consisted of peripheral blood or thyroid tissue (not recorded which). These receptors originate from an adult man with Graves' hyperthyroidism.

The J gene is TRBJ2-7, the V gene TRBV10-3; 9 bases are shared with TRBD1. From germline, CDR1 is ENHRY and CDR2 SYGVKD. The CDR3 totals 16 residues. V shed 3 bases and J 0 bases; nucleotides not matched to a gene: 6. This CDR3 is CAISEGGTGISYEQYF. CDR3 in DNA: TGTGCCATCAGTGAAGGCGGGACAGGGATCTCCTACGAGCAGTACTTC.

In this sample, this clonotype turned up a few times. The rearrangement joins TRBV29-1 to TRBJ1-3; no reliable D call. Germline assignment: CDR1 SQVTM and CDR2 ANQGSEA. The CDR3 runs to 11 residues. The V gene lost 0 bases and the J gene lost 9 bases, with 6 bases spanning the gap. CDR3 sequence: CSVEDGGTIYF. The CDR3, as DNA: TGCAGCGTTGAAGATGGAGGCACCATATATTTT. Full variable domain (outside the CDR3, taken from reference TRBV29-1 and TRBJ1-3): SAVISQKPSRDICQRGTSLTIQCQVDSQVTMMFWYRQQPGQSLTLIATANQGSEATYESGFVIDKFPISRPNLTFSTLTVSNMSPEDSSIYLCSVEDGGTIYFGEGSWLTVV.

This clonotype was found many times. CDR3 nucleotides: TGTGCCAGCAGCTTAGGAGTACAACTGTTTTTT. This gives the protein CASSLGVQLFF. The chain employs TRBV7-8 and TRBJ1-4; no definite D call. This CDR3 has 11 residues. V lost 1 base to trimming and J lost 12 bases, with 6 bases between them. Germline V gene data show CDR1 as SGHVS and CDR2 as FQNEAQ.

CDR3 amino acids: CSVGGGNEQFF. CDR3 nucleotide sequence: TGCAGCGTTGGGGGAGGTAATGAGCAGTTCTTC. V usage is TRBV29-1 and J usage is TRBJ2-1; a possible D gene is TRBD2 (6 bases). Deletions cut 4 bases from V and 7 bases from J, with 8 bases between. The CDR3 totals 11 residues. The germline gives CDR1 SQVTM, CDR2 ANQGSEA.

This chain uses TRBV2 with TRBJ2-7; D is perhaps TRBD1 (6 bases). The V gene's germline CDR1 is SNHLY and CDR2 FYNNEI. CDR3 length: 15 residues. Trimming removed 6 bases at V and 4 bases at J, with 19 bases between. The CDR3 DNA reads TGTGCCAGCAGCCCCCGGGACAAGGGTTGGTACGAGCAGTACTTC. Protein product: CASSPRDKGWYEQYF.

This clonotype was counted at least ten times. The CDR3: CASNSGGTTEAFF. DNA for the CDR3: TGTGCCAGCAATTCCGGGGGGACCACTGAAGCTTTCTTT. The rearrangement links TRBV2 to TRBJ1-1; perhaps TRBD1 as D (5 bases). Germline values: CDR1 SNHLY, CDR2 FYNNEI. The CDR3 is 13 amino acids. The V end was cut by 7 bases, the J end by 4 bases, with 13 bases between.

In this sample, this clonotype turned up a few times. The chain links TRBV4-1 to TRBJ2-7; 8 nucleotides match TRBD2. V dropped 3 bases and J dropped 6; count of bases not matched to a gene: 13. The CDR3 runs to 16 residues. Per germline, CDR1 MGHRA and CDR2 YSYEKL. The CDR3 DNA is TGCGCCAGCAGCCACCCTGGGAGCGGGAGTTTATCCGAGCAGTACTTC. As protein: CASSHPGSGSLSEQYF.

Notes on this clonotype: This is likely a read error, given that the CDR3 carries no conserved phenylalanine or tryptophan at its end. The chain employs TRBV6-6 and TRBJ1-1; tentatively, D is TRBD1 (5 bases). The CDR3 sequence is 17 residues long. The V end was cut by 6 bases, the J end by 0 bases, with 20 bases between. CDR1 and CDR2 (germline): MNHNY, SVGAGI (reference sequence). The CDR3 reads CASSQDWGGSLNTEAFL. CDR3 DNA sequence: TGTGCCAGCAGCCAAGATTGGGGGGGTAGTCTGAACACTGAAGCTTTCTTG.

The CDR3: CAISESITGSEAFF. CDR3 DNA sequence: TGTGCCATCAGTGAGTCTATAACGGGATCTGAAGCTTTCTTT. The rearrangement links TRBV10-3 to TRBJ1-1, with no clear D. CDR3 length: 14 residues. Trimming cost V 0 bases and J 6 bases, with 11 bases left between them. Germline V gene lookup returns CDR1 ENHRY and CDR2 SYGVKD.

The chain is built from TRBV15 and TRBJ1-1; a weak D match, TRBD1 (5 bases). Germline values: CDR1 LNHNV, CDR2 YYDKDF (reference sequence). The CDR3 loop spans 12 amino acids. The CDR3: CAREPRDGEAFF. For the CDR3, the DNA is TGTGCTAGAGAGCCCCGGGACGGAGAAGCTTTCTTT. The full variable domain, its missing parts supplied by reference TRBV15 and TRBJ1-1, is DAMVIQNPRYQVTQFGKPVTLSCSQTLNHNVMYWYQQKSSQAPKLLFHYYDKDFNNEADTPDNFQSRRPNTSFCFLDIRSPGLGDTAMYLCAREPRDGEAFFGQGTRLTVV.

As regards this clonotype: One junction end disagrees with the germline gene, perhaps due to a read error. The gene calls are TRBV10-3 and TRBJ2-7; 9 nucleotides line up with TRBD1. Germline V lookup: CDR1 ENHRY, CDR2 SYGVKD. This CDR3 spans 14 amino acids. The CDR3 DNA reads as TGTGCCAGCAGGCCGGGACAGGGTTCCTACGAGCAGTCCTTC. It is translated as CASRPGQGSYEQSF.

This clonotype was seen many times. The chain couples TRBV7-2 to TRBJ1-2, with D possibly being TRBD1 (6 bases). V was cut by 5 bases and J by 2 bases, with 15 bases left in between. This CDR3 has 15 amino acids. CDR1 and CDR2 from the germline V gene are SGHTA and FQGNSA. CDR3 DNA: TGTGCCAGCAGCCGGCCGGGGGGCCTAAACTATGGCTACACCTTC. It yields the protein CASSRPGGLNYGYTF.

This chain uses TRBV11-2 with TRBJ2-2; weak D call: TRBD2 (6 bases). The ends were cut back, 1 base at V and 2 bases at J, with 11 bases in the middle. The CDR3 contains 16 residues. CDR1 is SGHAT, CDR2 FQNNGV, per germline. The CDR3 bases are TGTGCCAGCAGCTTAGTGGGACTGGGAAACACCGGGGAGCTGTTTTTT. Translation gives CASSLVGLGNTGELFF.

There are many counts of this clonotype. The V call is TRBV12-3 or TRBV12-4, the J call TRBJ2-7; no clear D. There are 12 residues in the CDR3. The V and J ends lost 3 bases and 5 bases respectively, with 8 bases between them. The CDR3 reads CASSLARNEQYF. For the CDR3, the DNA is TGTGCCAGCAGTTTGGCCCGCAACGAGCAGTACTTC.

At least ten counts were recorded for this clonotype. The chain recombines TRBV20-1 with TRBJ1-1; D unclear. Germline lookup yields CDR1 DFQATT and CDR2 SNEGSKA (reference sequence). The CDR3 length is 12 residues. Between the trimmed V and J ends, which lost 3 bases and 1 base, there was a span of 6 bases. CDR3 nucleotides: TGCAGTGCTAGCCAGGCGAACACTGAAGCTTTCTTT. Amino acid sequence: CSASQANTEAFF.

In this sample, this clonotype turned up many times. The chain combines TRBV19 with TRBJ1-2; D ambiguous. The CDR3 sequence is 13 residues long. V lost 7 bases and J 3 bases, leaving 12 bases between the germline ends. Germline values: CDR1 LNHDA, CDR2 SQIVND (reference sequence). Here the CDR3 DNA reads TGTGCCAGTACCATATCAGCGGACTATGGCTACACCTTC. Residues: CASTISADYGYTF.

The V gene is TRBV5-1, the J gene TRBJ1-5, with D unclear. The CDR3 is made up of 15 amino acids. V was clipped by 3 bases and J by 1 base, with 11 bases between them. Germline V CDR1 and CDR2: SGHRS, YFSETQ. CDR3 sequence: CASSWSRGSNQPQHF. CDR3 DNA sequence: TGCGCCAGCAGCTGGTCCCGGGGAAGCAATCAGCCCCAGCATTTT.